Presented here are 18 T cell receptor beta chains from one specimen sequenced in a study of T cell responses to AZD1222 COVID-19 vaccine. TCRdb keeps only in-frame clones here, not all; method: immunoSEQ multiplex PCR. The table shows 65,000 to 100,000 clones, with around nine tenths occurring only once. Here the sequenced sample was peripheral blood, taken 28 days after the second AZD1222 dose. The receptors originated from an adult who received the AZD1222 COVID-19 vaccine.

The chain links TRBV13 to TRBJ1-3, with a possible D match to TRBD1 (5 bases). The CDR3 is made up of 18 amino acids. Germline V gives CDR1 PRHDT, CDR2 FYEKMQ (reference sequence). Trimming took off 5 bases at V and 4 bases at J, with 24 bases between the two ends. The CDR3 nucleotides are TGTGCCAGCAGCCCCCGGGACGGATACTCGGCGGGGGGAAACACCATATATTTT. Translation gives CASSPRDGYSAGGNTIYF.

Comment on this clone: At one end the junction does not follow the germline gene, possibly because of a read error. This chain uses TRBV7-7 with TRBJ2-3, with TRBD2 identical over 7 bases. The CDR3 is made up of 16 amino acids. CDR1 is SSHAT, CDR2 FNYEAQ, per germline (reference sequence). In nucleotides, the CDR3 is TGTGCTAGCAGCTTGAATAGCGGCACCGGGAGGGATACGCAGTATTTT. The encoded protein is CASSLNSGTGRDTQYF.

This clone has just one count. The chain links TRBV7-9 to TRBJ2-1; no firm D call. This CDR3 spans 15 amino acids. Germline assignment: CDR1 SEHNR and CDR2 FQNEAQ (reference sequence). With 1 base removed from V and 4 bases from J, the gap between germline ends came to 11 bases. The CDR3 region has the DNA TGTGCCAGCAGCTTAGTGGGCAGAACTTACAATGAGCAGTTCTTC. It is translated as CASSLVGRTYNEQFF.

This clone was detected only once. V is TRBV6-1 and J is TRBJ1-5; TRBD1 matches at 7 bases. Germline V gives CDR1 MNHNS, CDR2 SASEGT. The J segment lost 4 bases and the V segment lost 2 bases, leaving 11 bases of the junction unmatched. The CDR3 runs to 17 residues. The CDR3 region has the DNA TGTGCCAGCAGTGAACGAATCCGGGAGACAGGGAATCAGCCCCAGCATTTT. This encodes CASSERIRETGNQPQHF.

The chain recombines TRBV5-1 with TRBJ1-1, with D hard to call. Germline values: CDR1 SGHRS, CDR2 YFSETQ. Trimming stripped 2 bases from V and 7 bases from J, with 15 bases between. This CDR3 has 14 amino acids. In nucleotides, the CDR3 is TGCGCCAGCAGCTTTATGCAGACCGACGGTGAAGCTTTCTTT. Protein product: CASSFMQTDGEAFF.

The chain links TRBV29-1 to TRBJ2-3, with 10 bases lining up with TRBD2. From germline, CDR1 is SQVTM and CDR2 ANQGSEA. V was clipped by 7 bases and J by 2 bases; unmatched bases: 6. The CDR3 consists of 14 residues. The CDR3 DNA is TGCAGCGGTGGACTAGCGGAGTACACAGATACGCAGTATTTT. This translates into CSGGLAEYTDTQYF.

The rearrangement links TRBV28 to TRBJ2-7; 9 bases agree with TRBD1. J gave up 6 bases and V 5 bases, and 8 bases lay outside the gene matches. The CDR3 extends over 14 amino acids. Germline CDR1 MDHEN, CDR2 SYDVKM. The CDR3 bases are TGTGCCAGCAGTGCAACCGGGACAGGGATCGAGCAGTACTTC. Its translation is CASSATGTGIEQYF.

The chain couples TRBV28 to TRBJ2-6, with D perhaps matching TRBD1 (6 bases). The CDR3 covers 21 residues. Germline CDR1 is MDHEN and CDR2 is SYDVKM. Trimming took off 3 bases at V and 1 base at J, with 25 bases between the two ends. DNA of the CDR3: TGTGCCAGCAGTTTTGGAAAAGGGAATCAGGGGTTTTTGTCTGGGGCCAACGTCCTGACTTTC. This codes for CASSFGKGNQGFLSGANVLTF. Full variable domain (remainder filled in from reference TRBV28 and TRBJ2-6): DVKVTQSSRYLVKRTGEKVFLECVQDMDHENMFWYRQDPGLGLRLIYFSYDVKMKEKGDIPEGYSVSREKKERFSLILESASTNQTSMYLCASSFGKGNQGFLSGANVLTFGAGSRLTVL.

This clone was detected once. The V and J genes are TRBV18 and TRBJ1-1; TRBD1 is a possible D gene (5 bases). This CDR3 is 15 amino acids long. Germline CDR1 is KGHSH and CDR2 is LQKENI. The V end was cut by 3 bases, the J end by 2 bases, with 13 bases between. CDR3: CASSPSHRFNTEAFF. Written as DNA, the CDR3 is TGTGCCAGCTCACCTTCACACAGGTTCAACACTGAAGCTTTCTTT.

This chain uses TRBV21-1 with TRBJ2-2; the table's D gene call, TRBD2, was not cross checked with the DNA. TRBV21-1 is a documented pseudogene. The CDR3 is made up of 14 amino acids. CDR3 loop: CASSKAEGTGELFF. The CDR3 DNA reads as TGTGCCAGCAGCAAGGCCGAGGGCACCGGGGAGCTGTTTTTT.

The chain carries TRBV4-1 and TRBJ1-4; a weak D match, TRBD1 (5 bases). The CDR3 covers 14 residues. Germline CDR1 and CDR2: MGHRA and YSYEKL. Trimming cost V 6 bases and J 4 bases, with 12 bases left between them. The CDR3 loop is CASSRDRNNEKLFF. DNA for the CDR3: TGCGCCAGCAGTCGGGACCGAAATAATGAAAAACTGTTTTTT.

The chain links TRBV7-9 to TRBJ2-2, with D unresolved. This CDR3 region has 14 residues. Germline values: CDR1 SEHNR, CDR2 FQNEAQ (reference sequence). Trimming left V 3 bases short and J 1 base short, with 6 bases between. CDR3 amino acids: CASSFSGNTGELFF. DNA of the CDR3: TGTGCCAGCAGCTTTTCAGGGAACACCGGGGAGCTGTTTTTT.

The chain is built from TRBV5-1 and TRBJ1-3; D not certain. V lost 1 base, J lost 4 bases, and 9 bases lay in between. Germline V CDR1 and CDR2: SGHRS, YFSETQ. This CDR3 is 14 amino acids long. The CDR3 region is CASSLRAGGNTIYF. The DNA for the CDR3 is TGCGCCAGCAGCTTGAGGGCCGGAGGAAACACCATATATTTT.

This chain joins TRBV6-4 and TRBJ2-3, with TRBD1 as a possible D gene (5 bases). The CDR3 has 13 residues. The ends were cut back, 2 bases at V and 3 bases at J, with 6 bases in the middle. In germline, CDR1 is MRHNA, CDR2 SNTAGT. The CDR3 loop reads CASSDQGTDTQYF. For the CDR3, the DNA is TGTGCCAGCAGTGACCAGGGAACAGATACGCAGTATTTT.

This clone was detected a few times. The V gene is TRBV13, the J gene TRBJ1-1, with no clear D. The CDR3 has 12 residues. In germline, CDR1 is PRHDT, CDR2 FYEKMQ (reference sequence). Trimming removed 6 bases at V and 7 bases at J, with 12 bases between. CDR3 sequence reads: CASSSDEGEAFF. The CDR3, as DNA: TGTGCCAGCAGTTCAGATGAGGGTGAAGCTTTCTTT. The variable domain in full, with the rest retrieved from reference TRBV13 and TRBJ1-1, is AAGVIQSPRHLIKEKRETATLKCYPIPRHDTVYWYQQGPGQDPQFLISFYEKMQSDKGSIPDRFSAQQFSDYHSELNMSSLELGDSALYFCASSSDEGEAFFGQGTRLTVV.

The chain carries TRBV12-3 or TRBV12-4 and TRBJ1-1; D gene ambiguous. The CDR3 is 12 amino acids. The V end was cut by 5 bases, the J end by 1 base, with 5 bases between. The CDR3 is CASSPRNTEAFF. The CDR3 DNA sequence: TGTGCCAGCAGTCCAAGGAACACTGAAGCTTTCTTT.

This chain joins TRBV7-2 and TRBJ2-5; D is uncertain. Germline lookup yields CDR1 SGHTA and CDR2 FQGNSA. Trimming pared 1 base from V and 5 bases from J, leaving 8 bases between. The CDR3 runs 13 residues. CDR3 nucleotides: TGTGCCAGCAGCTTAGACCCCCAGGAGACCCAGTACTTC. Translation: CASSLDPQETQYF.

The rearrangement links TRBV12-3 or TRBV12-4 to TRBJ1-1; a possible D gene is TRBD1 (5 bases). The V end lost 7 bases, the J end lost 6 bases, and 12 bases lay between the germline ends. CDR3 size: 12 residues. This CDR3 reads CASTPGGPEAFF. CDR3 coding DNA: TGTGCCAGCACCCCGGGGGGACCTGAAGCTTTCTTT.